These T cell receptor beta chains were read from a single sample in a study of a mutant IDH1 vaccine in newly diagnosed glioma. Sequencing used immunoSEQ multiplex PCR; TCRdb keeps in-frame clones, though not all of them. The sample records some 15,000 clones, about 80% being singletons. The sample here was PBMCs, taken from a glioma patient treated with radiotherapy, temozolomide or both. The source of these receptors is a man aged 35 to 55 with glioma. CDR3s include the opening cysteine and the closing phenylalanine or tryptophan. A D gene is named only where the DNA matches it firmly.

cdr3_aa: CASRAAQETQYF; v_call: TRBV7-6; d_call: -
cdr3_aa: CASSVAGGYEQYF; v_call: TRBV27; d_call: TRBD2
cdr3_aa: CASSLDSAVADTQYF; v_call: TRBV6-5; d_call: -
cdr3_aa: CASTAGGSYNEQFF; v_call: TRBV11-2; d_call: TRBD2
cdr3_aa: CASSHLSAGYNSPLHF; v_call: TRBV4-1; d_call: -
cdr3_aa: CASSRFTGTDTQYF; v_call: TRBV7-6; d_call: -
cdr3_aa: CASSFNQKGTDQETQYF; v_call: TRBV7-9; d_call: TRBD1
cdr3_aa: CASSQERASPSAEKLFF; v_call: TRBV4-3; d_call: -
cdr3_aa: CAISGDRGGLADQETQYF; v_call: TRBV10-3; d_call: TRBD1
cdr3_aa: CASSGTDNEQFF; v_call: TRBV27; d_call: TRBD1
cdr3_aa: CASSASYSNQPQHF; v_call: TRBV2; d_call: -
cdr3_aa: CASSFRDRGAFGTQYF; v_call: TRBV7-8; d_call: TRBD1
cdr3_aa: CASSQTGHSDGYTF; v_call: TRBV6-5; d_call: -
cdr3_aa: CASGPRGGTEAFF; v_call: TRBV12-5; d_call: -
cdr3_aa: CAIGQGVDTEAFF; v_call: TRBV10-3; d_call: TRBD1
cdr3_aa: CASMDYMNTEAFF; v_call: TRBV19; d_call: -
cdr3_aa: CASSLAGGGNQPQHF; v_call: TRBV7-2; d_call: -
cdr3_aa: CASSLMTSSYEQYF; v_call: TRBV5-6; d_call: -
cdr3_aa: CASSIGAGGTEAFF; v_call: TRBV19; d_call: -
cdr3_aa: CASSDRDTQETQYF; v_call: TRBV19; d_call: -
cdr3_aa: CASSVLGTSEETQYF; v_call: TRBV2; d_call: TRBD2